This T cell receptor (beta chain) was observed in a study of response to subunit inactivated influenza vaccine. General study findings and limits: Seasonal influenza vaccination, on each occasion, was suggested by the authors to recruit few new T cells.

This CDR3 comprises 14 residues. CDR1 is SGHRS, CDR2 YFSETQ, per germline. Trimming stripped 5 bases from V and 3 bases from J, with 12 bases between. MiXCR was run by TCRdb on the RT-PCR reads, yielding one entry per CDR3 protein. The sample holds 500,000 to 600,000 distinct CDR3 sequences, approximately 12% seen once. This clonotype was counted between two and nine times. Antigen unknown. This clonotype was sampled from a man aged 50 to 59 who received an inactivated influenza vaccine. The V and J genes are TRBV5-1 and TRBJ1-5; D is unclear. The sample consisted of PBMCs from blood, taken on the day of vaccination. CDR3 in DNA: TGCGCCAGCAGTCCTGACCACAACAATCAGCCCCAGCATTTT. This gives the protein CASSPDHNNQPQHF.